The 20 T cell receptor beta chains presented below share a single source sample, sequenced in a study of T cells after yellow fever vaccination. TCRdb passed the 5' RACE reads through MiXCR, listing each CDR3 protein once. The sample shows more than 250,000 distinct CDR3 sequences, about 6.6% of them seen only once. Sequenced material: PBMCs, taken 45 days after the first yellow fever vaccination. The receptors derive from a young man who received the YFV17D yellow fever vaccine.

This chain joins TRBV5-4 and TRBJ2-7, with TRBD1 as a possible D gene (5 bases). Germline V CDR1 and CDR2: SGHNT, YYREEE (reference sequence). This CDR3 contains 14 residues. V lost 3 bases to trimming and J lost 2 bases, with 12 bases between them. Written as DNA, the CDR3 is TGTGCCAGCAGCTCCGCCAGGGCCCCCTACGAGCAGTACGTC. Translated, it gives CASSSARAPYEQYV.

The CDR3 loop reads CAISGGGRGPNQPQHF. CDR3 DNA: TGTGCCATCAGTGGGGGTGGACGGGGCCCCAATCAGCCCCAGCATTTT. The V gene is TRBV10-3, the J gene TRBJ1-5; possibly TRBD1 for D (5 bases). The V and J ends lost 4 bases and 3 bases respectively, with 16 bases between them. Germline CDR1 ENHRY, CDR2 SYGVKD. The CDR3 covers 16 residues.

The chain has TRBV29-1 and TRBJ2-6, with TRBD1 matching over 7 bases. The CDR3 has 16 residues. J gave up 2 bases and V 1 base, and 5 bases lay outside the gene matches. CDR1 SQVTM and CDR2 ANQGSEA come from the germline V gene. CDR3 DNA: TGCAGCGTTGAAGGACAGGGTAGCGCTGGGGCCAACGTCCTGACTTTC. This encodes CSVEGQGSAGANVLTF.

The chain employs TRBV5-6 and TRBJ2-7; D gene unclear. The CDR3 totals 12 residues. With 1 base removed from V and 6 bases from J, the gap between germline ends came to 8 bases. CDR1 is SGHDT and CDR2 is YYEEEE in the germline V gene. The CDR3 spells CASSLQSIEQYV. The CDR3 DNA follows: TGTGCCAGCAGCTTGCAGTCTATCGAGCAGTACGTC.

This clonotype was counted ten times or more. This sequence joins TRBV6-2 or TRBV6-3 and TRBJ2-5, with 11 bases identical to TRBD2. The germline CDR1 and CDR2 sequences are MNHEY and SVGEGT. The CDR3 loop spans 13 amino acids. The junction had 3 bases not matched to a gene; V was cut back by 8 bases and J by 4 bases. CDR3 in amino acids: CASGLAGGETQYF. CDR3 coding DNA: TGTGCCAGCGGCCTAGCGGGGGGAGAGACCCAGTACTTC.

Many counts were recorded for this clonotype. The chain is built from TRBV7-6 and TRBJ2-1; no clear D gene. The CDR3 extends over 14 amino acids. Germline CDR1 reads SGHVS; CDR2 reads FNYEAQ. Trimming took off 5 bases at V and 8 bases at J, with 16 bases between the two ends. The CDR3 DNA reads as TGTGCCAGCAGCACGGGCCTACCTGGCCATGAGCAGTTCTTC. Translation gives CASSTGLPGHEQFF.

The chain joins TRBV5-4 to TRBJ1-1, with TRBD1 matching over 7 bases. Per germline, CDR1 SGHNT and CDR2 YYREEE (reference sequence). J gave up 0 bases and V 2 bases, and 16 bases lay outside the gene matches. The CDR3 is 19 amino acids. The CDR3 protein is CASSFPTPLAGGVNTEAFF. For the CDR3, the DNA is TGTGCCAGCAGCTTTCCAACGCCGTTGGCAGGGGGGGTGAACACTGAAGCTTTCTTT. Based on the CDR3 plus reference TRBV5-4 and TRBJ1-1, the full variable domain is ETGVTQSPTHLIKTRGQQVTLRCSSQSGHNTVSWYQQALGQGPQFIFQYYREEENGRGNFPPRFSGLQFPNYSSELNVNALELDDSALYLCASSFPTPLAGGVNTEAFFGQGTRLTVV.

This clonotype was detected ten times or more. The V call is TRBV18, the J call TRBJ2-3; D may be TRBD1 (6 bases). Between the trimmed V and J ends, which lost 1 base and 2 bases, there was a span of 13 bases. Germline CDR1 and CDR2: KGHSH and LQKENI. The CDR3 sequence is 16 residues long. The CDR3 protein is CASSPLIQGNTDTQYF. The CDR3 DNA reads TGTGCCAGCTCACCACTCATCCAGGGGAACACAGATACGCAGTATTTT.

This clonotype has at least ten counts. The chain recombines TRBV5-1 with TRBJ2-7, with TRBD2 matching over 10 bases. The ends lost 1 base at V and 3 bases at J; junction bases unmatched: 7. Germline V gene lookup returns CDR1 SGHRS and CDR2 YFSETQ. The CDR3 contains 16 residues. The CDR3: CASSLMASGGVYEQYF. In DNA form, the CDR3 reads TGCGCCAGCAGCTTGATGGCTAGCGGGGGCGTCTACGAGCAGTACTTC. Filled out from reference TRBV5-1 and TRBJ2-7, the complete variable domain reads KAGVTQTPRYLIKTRGQQVTLSCSPISGHRSVSWYQQTPGQGLQFLFEYFSETQRNKGNFPGRFSGRQFSNSRSEMNVSTLELGDSALYLCASSLMASGGVYEQYFGPGTRLTVT.

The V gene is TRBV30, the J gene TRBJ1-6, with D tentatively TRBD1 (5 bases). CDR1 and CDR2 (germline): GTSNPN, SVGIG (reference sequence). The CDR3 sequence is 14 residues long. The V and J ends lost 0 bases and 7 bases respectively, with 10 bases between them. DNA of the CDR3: TGTGCCTGGAGTGTACCAGGGTGGAATTCACCCCTCCACTTT. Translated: CAWSVPGWNSPLHF.

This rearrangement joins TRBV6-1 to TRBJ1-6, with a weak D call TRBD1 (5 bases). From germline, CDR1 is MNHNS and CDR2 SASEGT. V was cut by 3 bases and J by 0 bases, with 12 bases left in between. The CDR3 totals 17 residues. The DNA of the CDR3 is TGTGCCAGCAGTGAGGGACCGCCGAGCTCCTATAATTCACCCCTCCACTTT. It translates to CASSEGPPSSYNSPLHF.

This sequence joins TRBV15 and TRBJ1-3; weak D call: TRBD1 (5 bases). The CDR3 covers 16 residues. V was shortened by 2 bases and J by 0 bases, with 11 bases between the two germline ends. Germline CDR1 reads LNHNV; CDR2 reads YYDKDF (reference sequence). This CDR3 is CATSRFVGGSGNTIYF. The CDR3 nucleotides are TGTGCCACCAGCAGATTTGTGGGGGGCTCTGGAAACACCATATATTTT.

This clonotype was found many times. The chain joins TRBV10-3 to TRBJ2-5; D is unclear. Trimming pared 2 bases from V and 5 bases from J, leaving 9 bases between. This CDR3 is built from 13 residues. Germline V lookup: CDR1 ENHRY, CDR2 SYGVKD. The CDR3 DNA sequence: TGTGCCATCAGTGAGGCAGCGAGGGAGACCCAGTACTTC. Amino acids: CAISEAARETQYF.

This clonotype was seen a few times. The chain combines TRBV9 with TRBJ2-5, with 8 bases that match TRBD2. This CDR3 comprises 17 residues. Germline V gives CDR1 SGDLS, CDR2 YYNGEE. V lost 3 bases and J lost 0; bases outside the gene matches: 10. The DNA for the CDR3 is TGTGCCAGCAGCGCCCCATCTAGCGGGCGGAACCAAGAGACCCAGTACTTC. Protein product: CASSAPSSGRNQETQYF.

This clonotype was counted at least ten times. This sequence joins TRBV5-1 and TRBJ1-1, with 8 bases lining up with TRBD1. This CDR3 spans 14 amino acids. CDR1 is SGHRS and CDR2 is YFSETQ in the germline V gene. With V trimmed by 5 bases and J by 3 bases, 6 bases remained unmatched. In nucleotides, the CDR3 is TGCGCCAGCAGACATGACAGGGGAGACACTGAAGCTTTCTTT. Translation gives CASRHDRGDTEAFF.

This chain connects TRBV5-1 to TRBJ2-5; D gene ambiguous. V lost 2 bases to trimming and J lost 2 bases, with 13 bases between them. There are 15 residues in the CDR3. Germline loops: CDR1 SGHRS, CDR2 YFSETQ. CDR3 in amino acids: CASSLGRRSQETQYF. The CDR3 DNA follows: TGCGCCAGCAGCTTAGGACGGAGATCTCAAGAGACCCAGTACTTC. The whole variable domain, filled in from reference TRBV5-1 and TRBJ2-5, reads KAGVTQTPRYLIKTRGQQVTLSCSPISGHRSVSWYQQTPGQGLQFLFEYFSETQRNKGNFPGRFSGRQFSNSRSEMNVSTLELGDSALYLCASSLGRRSQETQYFGPGTRLLVL.

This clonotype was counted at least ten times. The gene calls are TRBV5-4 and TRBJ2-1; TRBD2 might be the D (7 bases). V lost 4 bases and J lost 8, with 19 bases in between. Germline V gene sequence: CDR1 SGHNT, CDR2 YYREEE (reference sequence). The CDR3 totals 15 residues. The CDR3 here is CASSKGGGDTHEQFF. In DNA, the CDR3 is TGTGCCAGCAGCAAGGGCGGGGGCGACACTCATGAGCAGTTCTTC.

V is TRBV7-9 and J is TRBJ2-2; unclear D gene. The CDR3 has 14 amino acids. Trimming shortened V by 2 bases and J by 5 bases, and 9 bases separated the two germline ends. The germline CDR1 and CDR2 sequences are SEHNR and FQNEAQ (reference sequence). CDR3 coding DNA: TGTGCCAGCAGCTTAACGCCGGGTACCGGGGAGCTGTTTTTT. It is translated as CASSLTPGTGELFF.

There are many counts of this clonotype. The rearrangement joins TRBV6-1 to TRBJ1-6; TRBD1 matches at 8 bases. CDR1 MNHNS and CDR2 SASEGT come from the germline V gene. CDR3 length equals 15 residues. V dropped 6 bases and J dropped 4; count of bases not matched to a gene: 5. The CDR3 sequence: CASSPGTGYNSPLHF. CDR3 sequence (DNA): TGTGCCAGCAGCCCCGGGACAGGATATAATTCACCCCTCCACTTT.

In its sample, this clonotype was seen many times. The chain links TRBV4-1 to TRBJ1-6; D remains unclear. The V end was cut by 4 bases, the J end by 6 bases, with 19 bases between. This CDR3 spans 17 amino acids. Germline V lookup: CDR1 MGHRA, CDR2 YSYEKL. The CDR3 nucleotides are TGCGCCAGCAGCCCGTACGGCCGGGATTCGAGTAATTCACCCCTCCACTTT. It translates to CASSPYGRDSSNSPLHF.